There are a few counts of the clone carrying this TCR beta chain. The antigen remains unidentified. The CDR3 totals 16 residues. Germline lookup yields CDR1 SGHNT and CDR2 YYREEE (reference sequence). V shed 7 bases, J shed 8 bases, and the junction held 13 bases outside the gene matches. As every portion of the isolated RNA was reverse transcribed, the sequencing read expressed TCRB transcripts. TCRdb's copy holds only in-frame clones and misses some; the assay was immunoSEQ multiplex PCR. The sample yields 300,000 to 400,000 clones, 10% to 15% seen once. The source of the sample is a study of beta chain features in type 1 diabetes. Notes on the study in general: TCRB CDR3s were moderately but significantly shorter in Type 1 diabetes patients in all four CD4+ subsets. Over-representation of high TCR-expressing cells was a possible consequence of cDNA sequencing. Among type 1 diabetes patients, VDJ junctions had fewer insertions and more deletions. Within the patient group, naive, central memory and Treg TCRB repertoires appeared more similar to each other than within healthy donors.

Sequencing was carried out using naive CD4+ T cells from blood. The source is a man aged 18 to 29 in good health. The rearrangement uses TRBV5-4 and TRBJ1-6; 9 bases line up with TRBD1. CDR3 DNA: TGTGCCAGCCGATCAAAAGGGACAGGGAGGGATTCACCCCTCCACTTT. This codes for CASRSKGTGRDSPLHF.